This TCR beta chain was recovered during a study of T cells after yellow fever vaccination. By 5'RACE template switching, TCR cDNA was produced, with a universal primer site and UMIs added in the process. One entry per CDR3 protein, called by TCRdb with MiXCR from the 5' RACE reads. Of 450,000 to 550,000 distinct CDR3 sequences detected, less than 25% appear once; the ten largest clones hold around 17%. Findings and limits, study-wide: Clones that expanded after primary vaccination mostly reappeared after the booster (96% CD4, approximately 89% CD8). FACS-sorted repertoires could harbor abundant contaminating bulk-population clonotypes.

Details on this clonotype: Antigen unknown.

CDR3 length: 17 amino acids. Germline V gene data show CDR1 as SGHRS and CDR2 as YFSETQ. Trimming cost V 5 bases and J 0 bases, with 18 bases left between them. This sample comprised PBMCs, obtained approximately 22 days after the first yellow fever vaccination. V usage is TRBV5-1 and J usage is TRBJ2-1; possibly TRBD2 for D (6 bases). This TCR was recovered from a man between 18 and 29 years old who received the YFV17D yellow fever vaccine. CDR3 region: CASSPGDLGSSYNEQFF. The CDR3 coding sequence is TGCGCCAGCAGTCCCGGGGACTTGGGAAGCTCCTACAATGAGCAGTTCTTC.